Following are 9 T cell receptor beta chains from one sample sequenced in a study of PD-L1 blockade in urothelial cancer. Using immunoSEQ multiplex PCR, the repertoire was profiled, and TCRdb retains in-frame clones only, with some absent. Here the sample spans roughly 74,000 clones, about nine tenths being singletons. The starting material was PBMCs, obtained around atezolizumab (anti-PD-L1) treatment. All receptors derive from a woman aged 70-85 years with urothelial cancer.

The genes are TRBV28 and TRBJ2-7; a weak D match, TRBD2 (6 bases). Trimming shortened V by 3 bases and J by 12 bases, and 21 bases separated the two germline ends. Germline CDR1 reads MDHEN; CDR2 reads SYDVKM. This CDR3 spans 14 amino acids. The CDR3 sequence is CASSLVGAPSGVYF. The CDR3 DNA follows: TGTGCCAGCAGTTTGGTTGGCGCGCCGTCGGGAGTGTACTTC.

This clone was observed once. The chain recombines TRBV5-1 with TRBJ2-1, with 12 bases aligning to TRBD1. CDR1 SGHRS and CDR2 YFSETQ come from the germline V gene. The CDR3 runs 14 residues. Trimming removed 4 bases from V and 9 bases from J; junction bases left unmatched: 5. CDR3 residues: CASSPGQGASEQFF. The CDR3 coding sequence is TGCGCCAGCAGCCCGGGACAGGGGGCAAGTGAGCAGTTCTTC.

This clone was picked up one time. The genes are TRBV18 and TRBJ1-2; TRBD1 aligns across 10 bases. V lost 3 bases to trimming and J lost 2 bases; unmatched junction nucleotides: 3. Germline loops: CDR1 KGHSH, CDR2 LQKENI. The CDR3 totals 15 residues. The CDR3 region is CASSPGTGVNYGYTF. For the CDR3, the DNA is TGTGCCAGCTCACCCGGGACAGGGGTCAACTATGGCTACACCTTC.

This chain links TRBV30 with TRBJ1-6; no definite D call. CDR1 GTSNPN and CDR2 SVGIG come from the germline V gene (reference sequence). The length of the CDR3 is 16 residues. V lost 7 bases, J lost 7 bases, and 23 bases lay in between. CDR3 sequence: CASDREGPSKNSPLHF. The DNA of the CDR3 is TGTGCCTCAGACCGGGAGGGCCCGTCAAAAAATTCACCCCTCCACTTT.

This rearrangement joins TRBV6-4 to TRBJ2-1; TRBD1 matches 7 bases. V dropped 5 bases and J dropped 3; count of bases not matched to a gene: 4. CDR3 length equals 14 residues. The germline V gene encodes CDR1 MRHNA and CDR2 SNTAGT. CDR3 in amino acids: CASSPTGNYNEQFF. CDR3 nucleotide sequence: TGTGCCAGCAGTCCGACAGGGAACTACAATGAGCAGTTCTTC.

The chain couples TRBV10-3 to TRBJ2-3, with TRBD2 matching 10 bases. There are 15 residues in the CDR3. V gave up 4 bases and J gave up 3 bases; unmatched junction bases: 4. Germline V gives CDR1 ENHRY, CDR2 SYGVKD. This chain's CDR3 is CAISALAGTTDTQYF. DNA for the CDR3: TGTGCCATCAGTGCACTAGCGGGAACTACAGATACGCAGTATTTT.

The V call is TRBV30, the J call TRBJ1-5; D remains unclear. The CDR3 totals 15 residues. V gave up 2 bases and J gave up 2 bases, with 13 bases separating them. CDR1 is GTSNPN, CDR2 SVGIG, per germline (reference sequence). The CDR3 sequence: CAWSNGQEGNQPQHF. CDR3 sequence (DNA): TGTGCCTGGAGTAATGGGCAGGAAGGCAATCAGCCCCAGCATTTT. Using reference TRBV30 and TRBJ1-5 for the parts outside the CDR3, the full variable domain is SQTIHQWPATLVQPVGSPLSLECTVEGTSNPNLYWYRQAAGRGLQLLFYSVGIGQISSEVPQNLSASRPQDRQFILSSKKLLLSDSGFYLCAWSNGQEGNQPQHFGDGTRLSIL.

The chain has TRBV7-9 and TRBJ1-2, with a possible D match to TRBD1 (6 bases). Deletions cut 3 bases from V and 3 bases from J, with 14 bases between. Germline V CDR1 and CDR2: SEHNR, FQNEAQ (reference sequence). The CDR3 is made up of 15 amino acids. CDR3 region: CASSFSPTGDYGYTF. The DNA for the CDR3 is TGTGCCAGCAGCTTTAGCCCGACAGGCGACTATGGCTACACCTTC.

The chain joins TRBV20-1 to TRBJ1-5; D gene ambiguous. Trimming cost V 3 bases and J 4 bases, with 4 bases left between them. CDR1 and CDR2 from the germline V gene are DFQATT and SNEGSKA (reference sequence). The CDR3 contains 11 residues. The CDR3 loop is CSASRNQPQHF. CDR3 DNA sequence: TGCAGTGCTAGCCGGAATCAGCCCCAGCATTTT.